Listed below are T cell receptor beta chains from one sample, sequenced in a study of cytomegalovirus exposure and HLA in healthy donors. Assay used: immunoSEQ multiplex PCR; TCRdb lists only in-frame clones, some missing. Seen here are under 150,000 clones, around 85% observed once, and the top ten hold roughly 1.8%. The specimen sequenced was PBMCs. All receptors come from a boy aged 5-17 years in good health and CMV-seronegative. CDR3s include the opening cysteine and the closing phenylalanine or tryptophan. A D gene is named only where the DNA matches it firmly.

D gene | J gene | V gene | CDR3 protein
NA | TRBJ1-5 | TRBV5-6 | CASSLGGSSNQPQHF
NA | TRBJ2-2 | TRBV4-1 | CASSQENRDTGELFF
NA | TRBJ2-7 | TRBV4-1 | CASSQNTRVYEQYF
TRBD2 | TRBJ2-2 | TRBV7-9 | CASSFLAGGAGGELFF
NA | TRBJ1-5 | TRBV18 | CASSLQRYQPQHF
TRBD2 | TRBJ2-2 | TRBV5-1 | CASGTTSVTTGELFF
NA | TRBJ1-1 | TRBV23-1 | CASSQSGGRAEAFF
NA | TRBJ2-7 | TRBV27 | CASSALGAENYEQYF
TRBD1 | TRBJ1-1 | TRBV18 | CASSLLDRGTEAFF
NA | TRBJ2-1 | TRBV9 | CASSVAGGARNEQFF
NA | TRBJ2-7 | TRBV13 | CASSPTRRGLIYEQYF
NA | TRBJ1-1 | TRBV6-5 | CASCWAGDPEAFF
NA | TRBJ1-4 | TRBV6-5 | CASSYAGEKLFF
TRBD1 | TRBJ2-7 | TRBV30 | CAWTRDRANQYEQYF
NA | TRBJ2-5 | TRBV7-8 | CASSSWLQVGQETQYF
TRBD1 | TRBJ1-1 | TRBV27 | CASSRTGEEAFF
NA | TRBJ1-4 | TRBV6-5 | CASSYAWGEEKLFF
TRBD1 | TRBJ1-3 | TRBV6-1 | CASSPQGAGGNTIYF
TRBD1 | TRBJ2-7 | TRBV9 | CASSVGTGEGYEQYF
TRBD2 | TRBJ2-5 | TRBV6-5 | CASRTGLAGQETQYF
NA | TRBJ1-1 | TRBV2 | CAGKTGNTEAFF
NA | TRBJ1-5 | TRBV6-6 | CAAGGLTQHF
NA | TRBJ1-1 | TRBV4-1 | CASSPPGSTEAFF
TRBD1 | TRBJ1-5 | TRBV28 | CASRVRGREPQHF
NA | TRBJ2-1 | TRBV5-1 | CASSLTGESYNEQFF
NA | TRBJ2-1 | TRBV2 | CASISGYSYNEQFF
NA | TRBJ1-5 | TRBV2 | CASGAGRMDQPQHF
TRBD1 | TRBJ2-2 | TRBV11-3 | CASSSTTDRDNTGELFF
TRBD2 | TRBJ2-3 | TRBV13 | CASSLASSGSTDTQYF
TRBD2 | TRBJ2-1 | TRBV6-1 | CASSEVREWTSWSHEQFF
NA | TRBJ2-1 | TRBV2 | CASSGLDEQFF
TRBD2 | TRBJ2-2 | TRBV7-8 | CASSLSGGQSGELFF
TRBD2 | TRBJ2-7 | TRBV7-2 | CASSFQEGGAYEQYF
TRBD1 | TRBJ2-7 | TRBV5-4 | CASSFGDRGFYEQYF
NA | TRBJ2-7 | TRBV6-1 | CASSLDRSYEQYF
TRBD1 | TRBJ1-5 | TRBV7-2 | CASSSGQGGQPQHF
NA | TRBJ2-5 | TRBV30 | CAWSVSGWTQYF
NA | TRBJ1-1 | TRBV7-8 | CASSPSRLIMNTEAFF
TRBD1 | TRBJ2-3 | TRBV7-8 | CASILTGNTDTQYF
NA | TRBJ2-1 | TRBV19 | CASRQVFFYNEQFF
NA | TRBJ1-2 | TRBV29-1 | CSVNREFEVNYGYPF
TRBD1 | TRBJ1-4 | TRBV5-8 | CATGAPETGVRDEKLFF
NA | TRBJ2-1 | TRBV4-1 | CASSQYNEQFF
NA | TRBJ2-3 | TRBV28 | CASSLSGDTQYF
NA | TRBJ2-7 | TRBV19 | CASAHPLGGTYEQYF
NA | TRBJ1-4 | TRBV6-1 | CASSEEPRGEKLFF
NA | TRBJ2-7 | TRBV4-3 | CASSPGGSGNYEQYF
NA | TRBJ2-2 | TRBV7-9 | CASTFTNTGELFF
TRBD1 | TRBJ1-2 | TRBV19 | CASSMTGDGYPF
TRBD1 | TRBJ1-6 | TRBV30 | CACGTGVNSPLHF
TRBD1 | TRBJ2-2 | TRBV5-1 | CASRPGTGNTGELFF